Listed below are T cell receptor beta chains from one sample, sequenced in a study of sequential checkpoint blockade in melanoma. Assay used: immunoSEQ multiplex PCR; TCRdb lists only in-frame clones, some missing. The sample yields about 3,200 clones, approximately 17% seen once. Source: tumor tissue (inferred from file names), taken from a patient given nivolumab and ipilimumab in sequence. These receptors came from a human donor with melanoma. Both conserved end residues are part of each CDR3. D genes are given only for firm matches. Not all rows give a size; the values are once, few, many and, for expanded clones, a class.

CDR3 protein	CDR3 DNA	CDR3 length	clone size	J gene	V gene	D gene
CASSEFKGYGYTF	TGCGCCAGCAGTGAGTTCAAGGGCTATGGCTACACCTTC	13	few	TRBJ1-2	TRBV10-2	NA
CASSLGQANSPLHF	TGTGCCAGCAGCTTAGGACAAGCGAATTCACCCCTCCACTTT	14	few	TRBJ1-6	TRBV11-3	NA
CASSRPSGGEQYF	TGTGCCAGCAGCCGTCCTAGTGGGGGCGAGCAGTACTTC	13	many	TRBJ2-7	TRBV7-1	NA
CASSLLGIGSEKLFF	TGTGCCAGCAGCTTACTCGGCATCGGAAGTGAAAAACTGTTTTTT	15	NA	TRBJ1-4	TRBV11-3	NA
CASSPDRVEMSTEAFF	TGCGCCAGCAGCCCGGACAGGGTGGAAATGAGCACTGAAGCTTTCTTT	16	NA	TRBJ1-1	TRBV5-1	TRBD1
CASSYKGADTEAFF	TGTGCCAGCAGTTACAAGGGGGCTGACACTGAAGCTTTCTTT	14	few	TRBJ1-1	TRBV6-8	TRBD1
CASPPDRGQPQHF	TGCGCCAGCCCCCCGGACAGAGGTCAGCCCCAGCATTTT	13	NA	TRBJ1-5	TRBV23-1	NA
CASSRLGGMNTEAFF	TGTGCCAGCAGCCGCCTTGGGGGTATGAACACTGAAGCTTTCTTT	15	many	TRBJ1-1	TRBV11-3	NA
CASSLGGPSYGYTF	TGTGCCAGCAGCTTAGGGGGCCCATCCTATGGCTACACCTTC	14	many	TRBJ1-2	TRBV11-3	NA
CASKWQGARGSNEKLFF	TGTGCCAGCAAATGGCAGGGGGCGAGGGGGAGTAATGAAAAACTGTTTTTT	17	few	TRBJ1-4	TRBV28	TRBD1
CATKMSGATDTQYF	TGTGCCACCAAAATGAGCGGGGCCACAGATACGCAGTATTTT	14	NA	TRBJ2-3	TRBV15	TRBD2
CASSLPGLAQETQYF	TGTGCCAGCAGCTTGCCTGGACTAGCGCAAGAGACCCAGTACTTC	15	many	TRBJ2-5	TRBV11-3	TRBD2
CASSVAGGGITDTQYF	TGTGCCAGCAGCGTAGCTGGCGGGGGGATCACAGATACGCAGTATTTT	16	few	TRBJ2-3	TRBV9	TRBD2
CASSLVAGRDIQYF	TGTGCCAGCAGCTTAGTGGCGGGGAGGGACATTCAGTACTTC	14	many	TRBJ2-4	TRBV11-3	TRBD2